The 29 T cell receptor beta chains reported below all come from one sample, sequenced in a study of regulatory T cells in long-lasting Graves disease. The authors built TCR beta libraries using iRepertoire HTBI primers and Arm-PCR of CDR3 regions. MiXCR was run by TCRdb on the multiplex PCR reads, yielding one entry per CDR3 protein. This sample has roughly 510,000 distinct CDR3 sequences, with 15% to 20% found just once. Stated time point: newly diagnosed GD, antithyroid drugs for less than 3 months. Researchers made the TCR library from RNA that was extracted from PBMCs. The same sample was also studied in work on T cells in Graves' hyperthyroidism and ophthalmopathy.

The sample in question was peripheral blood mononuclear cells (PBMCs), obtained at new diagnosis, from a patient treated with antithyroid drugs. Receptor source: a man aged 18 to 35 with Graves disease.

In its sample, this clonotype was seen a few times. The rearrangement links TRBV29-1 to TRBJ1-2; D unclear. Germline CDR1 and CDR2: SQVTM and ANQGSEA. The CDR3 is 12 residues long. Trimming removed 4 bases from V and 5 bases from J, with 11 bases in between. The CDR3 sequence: CSVGGGGYGYTF. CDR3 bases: TGCAGCGTTGGAGGTGGAGGGTATGGCTACACCTTC.

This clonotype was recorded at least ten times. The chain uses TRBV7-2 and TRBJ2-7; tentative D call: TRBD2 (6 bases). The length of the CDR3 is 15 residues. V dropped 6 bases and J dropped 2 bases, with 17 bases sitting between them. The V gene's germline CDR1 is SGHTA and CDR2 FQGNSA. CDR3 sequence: CASRLDPGGTYEQYF. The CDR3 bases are TGTGCCAGCAGATTGGACCCCGGGGGAACCTACGAGCAGTACTTC.

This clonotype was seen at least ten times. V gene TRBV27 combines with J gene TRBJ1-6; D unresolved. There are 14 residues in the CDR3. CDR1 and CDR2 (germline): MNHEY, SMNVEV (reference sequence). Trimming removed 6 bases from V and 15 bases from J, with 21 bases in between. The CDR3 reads CASSLDHIRAVLHF. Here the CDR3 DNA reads TGTGCCAGCAGCCTCGATCACATAAGGGCGGTCCTCCACTTT.

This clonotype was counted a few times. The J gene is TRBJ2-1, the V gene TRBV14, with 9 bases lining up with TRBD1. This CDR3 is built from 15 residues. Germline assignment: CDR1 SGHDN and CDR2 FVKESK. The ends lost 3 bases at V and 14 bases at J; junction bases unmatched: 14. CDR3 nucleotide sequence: TGTGCCAGCAGCCAGGTCCCGGGACAGGGCAATAGGAAGTTCTTC. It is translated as CASSQVPGQGNRKFF. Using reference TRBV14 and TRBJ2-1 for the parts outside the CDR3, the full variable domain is EAGVTQFPSHSVIEKGQTVTLRCDPISGHDNLYWYRRVMGKEIKFLLHFVKESKQDESGMPNNRFLAERTGGTYSTLKVQPAELEDSGVYFCASSQVPGQGNRKFFGPGTRLTVL.

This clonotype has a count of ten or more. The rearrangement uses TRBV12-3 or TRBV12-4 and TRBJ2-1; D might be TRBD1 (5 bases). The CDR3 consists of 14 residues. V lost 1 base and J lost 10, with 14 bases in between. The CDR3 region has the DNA TGTGCCAGCAGTTTAGGGGTAGGGGCTGGGGAGCAGTTCTTC. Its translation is CASSLGVGAGEQFF.

Written as DNA, the CDR3 is TGTGCCAGCAAGAGGAGCGGAGAGGGCGAGGGCCAAGAGACCCAGTACTTC. This codes for CASKRSGEGEGQETQYF. The chain carries TRBV2 and TRBJ2-5, with a tentative D call TRBD2 (5 bases). Germline CDR1 and CDR2: SNHLY and FYNNEI. The CDR3 extends over 17 amino acids. V lost 7 bases and J lost 1, with 22 bases in between.

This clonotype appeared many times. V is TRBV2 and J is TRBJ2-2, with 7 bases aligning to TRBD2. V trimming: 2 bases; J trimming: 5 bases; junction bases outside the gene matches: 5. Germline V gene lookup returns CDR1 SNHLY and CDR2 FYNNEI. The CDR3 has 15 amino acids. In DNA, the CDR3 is TGTGCCAGCAGTGAAAGGGCGGGAGTAACCGGGGAGCTGTTTTTT. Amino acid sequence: CASSERAGVTGELFF.

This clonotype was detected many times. The CDR3 loop reads CASSQDRAGNNEQFF. CDR3 DNA: TGTGCCAGCAGCCAAGATCGGGCAGGGAACAATGAGCAGTTCTTC. The chain carries TRBV3-1 and TRBJ2-1; D is perhaps TRBD1 (5 bases). Looked up from germline, CDR1 is LGHDT and CDR2 is YNNKEL (reference sequence). V was clipped by 0 bases and J by 5 bases, with 11 bases between them. The CDR3 contains 15 residues.

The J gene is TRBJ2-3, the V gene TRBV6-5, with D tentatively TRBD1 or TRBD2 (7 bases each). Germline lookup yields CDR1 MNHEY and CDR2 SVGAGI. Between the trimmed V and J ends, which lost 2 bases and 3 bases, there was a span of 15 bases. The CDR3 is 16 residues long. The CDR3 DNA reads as TGTGCCAGCAGTTACCCTAACAGGGGAGGGACAGATACGCAGTATTTT. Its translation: CASSYPNRGGTDTQYF.

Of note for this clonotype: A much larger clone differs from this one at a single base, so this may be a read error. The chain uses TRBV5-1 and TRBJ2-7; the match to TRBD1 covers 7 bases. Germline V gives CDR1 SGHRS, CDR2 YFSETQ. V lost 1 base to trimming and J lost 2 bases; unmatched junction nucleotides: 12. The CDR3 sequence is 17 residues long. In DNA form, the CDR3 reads TGCGCCAGCAGCTTGAAATCAGGGGGAGTAGGTACCTACGAGCAGTACTTC. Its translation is CASSLKSGGVGTYEQYF. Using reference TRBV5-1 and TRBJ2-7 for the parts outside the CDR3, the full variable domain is KAGVTQTPRYLIKTRGQQVTLSCSPISGHRSVSWYQQTPGQGLQFLFEYFSETQRNKGNFPGRFSGRQFSNSRSEMNVSTLELGDSALYLCASSLKSGGVGTYEQYFGPGTRLTVT.

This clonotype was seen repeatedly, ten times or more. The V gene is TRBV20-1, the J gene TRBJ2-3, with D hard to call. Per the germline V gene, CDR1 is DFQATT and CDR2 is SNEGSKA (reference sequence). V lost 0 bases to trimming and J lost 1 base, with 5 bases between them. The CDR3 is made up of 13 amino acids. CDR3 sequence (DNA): TGCAGTGCTAGAGACAGTCGCACAGATACGCAGTATTTT. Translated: CSARDSRTDTQYF.

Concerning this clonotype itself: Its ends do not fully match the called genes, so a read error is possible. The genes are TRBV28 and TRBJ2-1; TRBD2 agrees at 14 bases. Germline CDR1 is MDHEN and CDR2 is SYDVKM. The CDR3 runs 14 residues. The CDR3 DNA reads TGTGCCAGCAGTCCCAGGACTAGCGGGAGGTCGAACCGCTTC. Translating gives CASSPRTSGRSNRF. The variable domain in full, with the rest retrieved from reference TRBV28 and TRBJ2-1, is DVKVTQSSRYLVKRTGEKVFLECVQDMDHENMFWYRQDPGLGLRLIYFSYDVKMKEKGDIPEGYSVSREKKERFSLILESASTNQTSMYLCASSPRTSGRSNRFGPGTRLTVL.

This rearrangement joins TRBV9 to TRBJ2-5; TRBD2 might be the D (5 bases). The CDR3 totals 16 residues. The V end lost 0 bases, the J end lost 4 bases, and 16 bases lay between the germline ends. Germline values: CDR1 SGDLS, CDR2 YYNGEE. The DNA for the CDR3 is TGTGCCAGCAGCGTAGGAAGTCTTGGAGGATTAGAGACCCAGTACTTC. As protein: CASSVGSLGGLETQYF.

The DNA of the CDR3 is TGCAGTGCTAGAGATGGCCAGCGCTCTGGAAACACCATATATTTT. This encodes CSARDGQRSGNTIYF. The chain has TRBV20-1 and TRBJ1-3; D is undetermined. The germline CDR1 and CDR2 sequences are DFQATT and SNEGSKA (reference sequence). The CDR3 contains 15 residues. Trimming left V 0 bases short and J 0 bases short, with 9 bases between.

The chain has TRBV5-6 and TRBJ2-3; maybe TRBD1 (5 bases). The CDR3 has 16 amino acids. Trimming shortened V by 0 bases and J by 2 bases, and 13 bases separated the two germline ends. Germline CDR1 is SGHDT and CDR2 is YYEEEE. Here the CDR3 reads CASSLAKDIDTDTQYF. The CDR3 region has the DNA TGTGCCAGCAGCTTGGCAAAGGACATCGACACAGATACGCAGTATTTT.

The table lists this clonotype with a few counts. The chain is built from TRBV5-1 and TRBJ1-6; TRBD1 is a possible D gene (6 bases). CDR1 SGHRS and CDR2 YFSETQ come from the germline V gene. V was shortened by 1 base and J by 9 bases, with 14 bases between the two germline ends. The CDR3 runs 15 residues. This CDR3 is CASSLKGGQVSPLHF. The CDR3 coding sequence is TGCGCCAGCAGCTTGAAGGGGGGGCAGGTTTCACCCCTCCACTTT.

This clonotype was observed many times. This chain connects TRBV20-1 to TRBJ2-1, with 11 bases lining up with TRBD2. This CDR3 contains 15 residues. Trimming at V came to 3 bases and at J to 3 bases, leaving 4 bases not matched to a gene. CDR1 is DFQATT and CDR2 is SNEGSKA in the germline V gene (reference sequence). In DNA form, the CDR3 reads TGCAGTGCTAGGGAGGGACTAGCGGTCTACAATGAGCAGTTCTTC. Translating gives CSAREGLAVYNEQFF.

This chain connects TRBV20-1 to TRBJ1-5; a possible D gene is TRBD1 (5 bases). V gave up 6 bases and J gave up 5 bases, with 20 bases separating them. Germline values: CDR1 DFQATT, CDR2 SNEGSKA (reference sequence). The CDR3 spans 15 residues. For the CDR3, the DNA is TGCAGTGCCCCTAGGGGAGGTGACCCCGATCAGCCCCAGCATTTT. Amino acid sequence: CSAPRGGDPDQPQHF.

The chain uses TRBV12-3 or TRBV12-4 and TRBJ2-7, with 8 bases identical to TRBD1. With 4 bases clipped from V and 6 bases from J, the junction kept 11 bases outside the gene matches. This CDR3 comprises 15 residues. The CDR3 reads CASSWPGGGLREQYF. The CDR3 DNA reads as TGTGCCAGCAGTTGGCCAGGGGGCGGCCTCCGCGAGCAGTACTTC.

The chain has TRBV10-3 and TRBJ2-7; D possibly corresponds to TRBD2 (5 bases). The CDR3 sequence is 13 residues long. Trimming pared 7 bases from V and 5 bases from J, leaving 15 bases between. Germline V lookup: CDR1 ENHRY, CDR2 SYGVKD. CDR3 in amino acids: CAINPGNVDEQYF. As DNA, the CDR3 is TGTGCCATCAATCCGGGAAACGTAGACGAGCAGTACTTC.

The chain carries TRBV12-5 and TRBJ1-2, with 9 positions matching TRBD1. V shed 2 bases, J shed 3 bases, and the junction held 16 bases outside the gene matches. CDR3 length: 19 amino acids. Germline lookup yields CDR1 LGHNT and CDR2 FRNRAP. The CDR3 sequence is CASGLSPGQGGSFDYGYTF. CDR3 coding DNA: TGTGCTAGTGGTTTGTCTCCGGGACAGGGAGGTTCCTTTGACTATGGCTACACCTTC. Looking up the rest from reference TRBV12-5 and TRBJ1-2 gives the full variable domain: DARVTQTPRHKVTEMGQEVTMRCQPILGHNTVFWYRQTMMQGLELLAYFRNRAPLDDSGMPKDRFSAEMPDATLATLKIQPSEPRDSAVYFCASGLSPGQGGSFDYGYTFGSGTRLTVV.

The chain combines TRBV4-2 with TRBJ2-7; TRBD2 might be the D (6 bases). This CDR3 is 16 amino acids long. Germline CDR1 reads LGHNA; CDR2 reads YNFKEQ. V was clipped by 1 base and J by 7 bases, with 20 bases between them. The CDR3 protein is CASSQVNAAGGREQYF. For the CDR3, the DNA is TGTGCCAGCAGCCAAGTAAACGCGGCCGGAGGGAGAGAGCAGTACTTC.

The CDR3 coding sequence is TGTGCCACCAGTGATTTTCGGGTAGCGGGAGATACAGATACGCAGTATTTT. The encoded protein is CATSDFRVAGDTDTQYF. The rearrangement joins TRBV24-1 to TRBJ2-3; 9 nucleotides line up with TRBD2. The CDR3 runs 17 residues. V shed 1 base and J 3 bases; nucleotides not matched to a gene: 7. Germline CDR1 reads KGHDR; CDR2 reads SFDVKD.

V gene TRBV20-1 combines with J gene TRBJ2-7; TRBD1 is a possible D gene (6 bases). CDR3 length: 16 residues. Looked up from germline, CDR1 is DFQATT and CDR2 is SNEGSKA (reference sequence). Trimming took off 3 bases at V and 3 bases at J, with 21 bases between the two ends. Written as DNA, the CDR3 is TGCAGTGCTAGTGTCGCAAGTATTGGACAGTTCTACGAGCAGTACTTC. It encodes CSASVASIGQFYEQYF.

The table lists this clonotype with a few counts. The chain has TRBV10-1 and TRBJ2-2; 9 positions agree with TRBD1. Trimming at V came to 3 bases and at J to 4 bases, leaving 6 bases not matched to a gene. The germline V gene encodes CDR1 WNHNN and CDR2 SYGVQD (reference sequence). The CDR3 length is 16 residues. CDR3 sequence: CASSEGGQGGTGELFF. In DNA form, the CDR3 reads TGCGCCAGCAGTGAAGGGGGACAGGGTGGCACCGGGGAGCTGTTTTTT.

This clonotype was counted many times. The CDR3 here is CASSFRTGREKLFF. CDR3 bases: TGTGCCAGCAGCTTCCGGACAGGGCGTGAAAAACTGTTTTTT. The V gene is TRBV11-2, the J gene TRBJ1-4, with 8 positions matching TRBD1. Germline CDR1 reads SGHAT; CDR2 reads FQNNGV. After removal of 3 bases from V and 7 bases from J, the junction contained 4 bases not matched to a gene. This CDR3 has 14 amino acids.

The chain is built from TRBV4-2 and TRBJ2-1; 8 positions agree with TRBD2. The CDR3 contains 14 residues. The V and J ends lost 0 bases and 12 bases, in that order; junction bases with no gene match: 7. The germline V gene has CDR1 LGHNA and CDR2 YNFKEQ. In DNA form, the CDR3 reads TGTGCCAGCAGCCAAGATGATAGCGGGAATTTGCAGTTCTTC. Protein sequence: CASSQDDSGNLQFF.

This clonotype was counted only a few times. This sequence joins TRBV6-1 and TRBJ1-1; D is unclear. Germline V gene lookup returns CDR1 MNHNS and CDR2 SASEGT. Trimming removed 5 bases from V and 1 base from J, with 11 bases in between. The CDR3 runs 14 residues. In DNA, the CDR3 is TGTGCCAGCAGTATCGGAGGGAGGAACACTGAAGCTTTCTTT. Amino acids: CASSIGGRNTEAFF.

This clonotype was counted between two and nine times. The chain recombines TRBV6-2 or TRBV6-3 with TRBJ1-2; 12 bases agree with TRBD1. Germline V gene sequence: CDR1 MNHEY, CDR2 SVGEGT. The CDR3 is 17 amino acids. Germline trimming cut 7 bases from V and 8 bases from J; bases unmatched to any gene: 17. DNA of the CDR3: TGTGCCAGCACCCACCCGGGACAGGGGGCGCACTCGTTGGGCTACACCTTC. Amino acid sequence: CASTHPGQGAHSLGYTF.